This TCR beta chain stems from a study of read filtering for tumor transcriptome and immune sequencing. Study overall: By R-ISS, stages I, II and III held roughly 8, 16 and 7 patients. Study-wide results and limits: Compared with RNA-seq, IR-seq gave much higher clonotype depth and reliability. Sorted CD138-negative bone marrow cells were not purified T cells. Correlation between methods rose after single-read clonotypes were removed.

The germline gives CDR1 MNHEY, CDR2 SVGEGT. This CDR3 spans 14 amino acids. This clonotype was picked up one time. Its cognate antigen is unknown. A read error may explain this, as a much larger clone is one base away. This library used 300 to 450 ng RNA and molecular barcoded adaptors spanning alpha/delta and beta/gamma chains. MiXCR was run by TCRdb on the reads, yielding one entry per CDR3 protein. The sample holds roughly 93,000 distinct CDR3 sequences, approximately 21% seen once. The gene calls are TRBV6-2 or TRBV6-3 and TRBJ2-7; possible D gene TRBD2, 5 bases. The sequenced material came from a population of CD138-negative cells sorted from bone marrow. The source of this sequence is a donor aged 40 or over with multiple myeloma. The CDR3 protein is CASSYFGVSYGQYF. CDR3 DNA: TGTGCCAGCAGTTACTTCGGGGTTTCGTACGGGCAGTACTTC.